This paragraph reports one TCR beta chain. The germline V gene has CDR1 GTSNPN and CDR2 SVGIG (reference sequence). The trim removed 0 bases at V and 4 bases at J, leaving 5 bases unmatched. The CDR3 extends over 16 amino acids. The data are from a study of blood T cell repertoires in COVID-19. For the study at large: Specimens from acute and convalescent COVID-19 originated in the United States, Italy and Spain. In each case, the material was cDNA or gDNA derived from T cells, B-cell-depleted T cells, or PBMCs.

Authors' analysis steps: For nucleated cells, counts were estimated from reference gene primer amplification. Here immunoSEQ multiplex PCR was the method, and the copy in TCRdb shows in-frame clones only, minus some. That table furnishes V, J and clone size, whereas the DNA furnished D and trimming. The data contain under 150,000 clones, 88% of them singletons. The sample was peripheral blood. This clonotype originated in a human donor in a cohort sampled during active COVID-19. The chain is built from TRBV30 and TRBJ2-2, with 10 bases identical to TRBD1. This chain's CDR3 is CAWSVRGTGVTGELFF. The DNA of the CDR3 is TGTGCCTGGAGTGTTAGGGGGACAGGGGTCACCGGGGAGCTGTTTTTT.